The T cell receptor beta chain described here comes from a study of blood T cell repertoires in COVID-19. As for the study in general: Samples taken during acute and convalescent COVID-19 were collected in the United States, Italy and Spain.

As originally analysed: Scientists estimated how many nucleated cells there were by amplifying reference gene primers. Produced via immunoSEQ multiplex PCR; TCRdb's table is partial and in-frame only. V and J calls and clone size are as listed in that table; D and trimming were resolved from the DNA. The sample consists of about 220,000 clones, around 82% of them appearing once. The CDR3 is made up of 15 amino acids. CDR1 is SGHAT, CDR2 FQNNGV, per germline. Trimming took 3 bases from V and 6 from J, leaving 16 bases between them. The gene calls are TRBV11-2 and TRBJ2-3, with a possible D match to TRBD2 (6 bases). The origin of this receptor is a woman in her 70s with acute or convalescent COVID-19. Input material: peripheral blood. CDR3 in amino acids: CASSLHGARGDTQYF. CDR3 coding DNA: TGTGCCAGCAGCTTGCACGGGGCCCGGGGGGATACGCAGTATTTT.